The rows below give T cell receptor beta chains drawn from one sample of a study of blood T cell repertoires in COVID-19. Assay: immunoSEQ multiplex PCR; the TCRdb copy retains only in-frame clones and omits some. The table lists about 160,000 clones, roughly 84% of them singletons. Sequences were obtained from peripheral blood. These receptors were obtained from an older man with COVID-19, enrolled during active disease. Both conserved end residues are part of each CDR3. Fields, in order: clone size, J gene, D gene, V gene, CDR3 protein, CDR3 DNA. The D gene is left open where the match is weak. The size field is filled for only some rows; it gives once, few, many or a size class.

NA	TRBJ2-7	TRBD2	TRBV13	CASSLPSGGRVDEQYF	TGTGCCAGCAGCTTACCTAGCGGGGGGCGTGTAGACGAGCAGTACTTC
NA	TRBJ1-3	TRBD1	TRBV7-2	CASSLRQGSGNTIYF	TGTGCCAGCAGTTTAAGACAGGGCTCTGGAAACACCATATATTTT
NA	TRBJ1-1	TRBD1	TRBV10-3	CAIGTGAITEAFF	TGTGCCATCGGGACAGGGGCGATCACTGAAGCTTTCTTT
NA	TRBJ1-1	NA	TRBV28	CASSSLRQAMNTEAFF	TGTGCCAGCAGTTCCCTCCGACAGGCGATGAACACTGAAGCTTTCTTT
NA	TRBJ2-7	TRBD1	TRBV5-1	CASSLALTGIGYEQYF	TGCGCCAGCAGCTTGGCCCTGACAGGGATAGGCTACGAGCAGTACTTC
NA	TRBJ2-2	TRBD1	TRBV6-5	CASSSRQGSITGELFF	TGTGCCAGCAGTTCCCGACAGGGAAGTATCACCGGGGAGCTGTTTTTT
NA	TRBJ2-2	TRBD2	TRBV7-6	CASSSASGVGTGELFF	TGTGCCAGCAGCTCCGCTAGCGGGGTGGGCACCGGGGAGCTGTTTTTT
NA	TRBJ1-4	NA	TRBV4-3	CASSRGEGHEKLFF	TGCGCCAGCAGCCGAGGGGAGGGTCATGAAAAACTGTTTTTT
NA	TRBJ1-4	TRBD1	TRBV9	CASTRTGRNEKLFF	TGTGCCAGCACCCGGACAGGAAGAAATGAAAAACTGTTTTTT
NA	TRBJ2-2	TRBD2	TRBV28	CASIPGGKYTGELFF	TGTGCCAGCATCCCCGGGGGGAAATATACCGGGGAGCTGTTTTTT
NA	TRBJ2-1	NA	TRBV19	CASSIPGVPYNEQFF	TGTGCCAGTAGTATCCCAGGGGTGCCCTACAATGAGCAGTTCTTC
NA	TRBJ2-7	TRBD1	TRBV5-1	CASSSNRGISGEQYF	TGCGCCAGCAGCTCCAACAGGGGAATTTCGGGAGAGCAGTACTTC
NA	TRBJ1-1	NA	TRBV12-3/TRBV12-4	CASSPDTKDEAFF	TGTGCCAGCAGCCCCGACACGAAGGATGAAGCTTTCTTT
NA	TRBJ1-5	NA	TRBV20-1	CSASDPGVHQPQHF	TGCAGTGCTAGTGATCCAGGGGTCCATCAGCCCCAGCATTTT
NA	TRBJ2-5	TRBD1	TRBV5-1	CASSWDSGETQYF	TGCGCCAGCAGCTGGGACAGTGGGGAGACCCAGTACTTC
NA	TRBJ2-5	NA	TRBV5-1	CASSLDRQETQYF	TGCGCCAGCAGCTTGGACAGACAAGAGACCCAGTACTTC
NA	TRBJ2-7	NA	TRBV20-1	CSAGDREAQYF	TGCAGTGCTGGAGACAGGGAGGCCCAGTACTTC
NA	TRBJ1-5	TRBD1	TRBV10-1	CASSEQGAQPQHF	TGCGCCAGCAGCGAACAGGGGGCTCAGCCCCAGCATTTT
NA	TRBJ2-7	NA	TRBV19	CASSIGQSIIQYF	TGTGCCAGTAGTATAGGACAGAGTATTATCCAGTACTTC
NA	TRBJ1-5	NA	TRBV5-5	CASSTSGPSNQPQHF	TGTGCCAGCAGCACCTCAGGGCCGAGCAATCAGCCCCAGCATTTT
NA	TRBJ2-5	NA	TRBV19	CASRPAGGYQETQYF	TGTGCCAGTAGGCCCGCAGGGGGGTACCAAGAGACCCAGTACTTC
NA	TRBJ1-6	TRBD1	TRBV6-4	CASRRTGESPLHF	TGTGCCAGCAGGCGGACAGGGGAATCACCCCTCCACTTT
NA	TRBJ1-3	TRBD1	TRBV4-1	CASSPTGGRYTIYF	TGCGCCAGCAGCCCCACAGGGGGACGGTACACCATATATTTT
NA	TRBJ2-3	TRBD1	TRBV5-4	CASSLGTGVADTQYF	TGTGCCAGCAGCCTAGGGACAGGGGTAGCAGATACGCAGTATTTT
NA	TRBJ1-1	TRBD1	TRBV2	CASDRATEAFF	TGTGCCAGTGACAGGGCCACTGAAGCTTTCTTT
NA	TRBJ1-2	NA	TRBV11-3	CASSFTADSLYGYTF	TGTGCCAGCAGCTTTACGGCTGACAGCCTCTATGGCTACACCTTC
NA	TRBJ2-7	TRBD1	TRBV6-5	CASNNGQGSYEQYF	TGTGCCAGCAACAATGGACAGGGGTCCTACGAGCAGTACTTC
NA	TRBJ2-1	NA	TRBV28	CASSFAPSSYNEQFF	TGTGCCAGCAGTTTCGCCCCGAGCTCCTACAATGAGCAGTTCTTC
NA	TRBJ2-1	TRBD2	TRBV5-3	CARSPRTSGAYNEQFF	TGTGCCAGAAGCCCAAGGACTAGCGGGGCGTATAATGAGCAGTTCTTC
NA	TRBJ1-6	TRBD1	TRBV27	CASSAGTGIVRSPLHF	TGTGCCAGCAGTGCCGGGACAGGGATCGTTCGTTCACCCCTCCACTTT
NA	TRBJ2-5	NA	TRBV5-1	CASSLERGETQYF	TGCGCCAGCAGCTTGGAACGAGGAGAGACCCAGTACTTC
few	TRBJ1-2	NA	TRBV6-5	CASSYEGRNGYTF	TGTGCCAGCAGTTATGAGGGGAGGAATGGCTACACCTTC
NA	TRBJ1-2	NA	TRBV19	CATLRDLGAPNYGYTF	TGTGCCACCCTCCGAGACCTGGGGGCTCCTAACTATGGCTACACCTTC
NA	TRBJ1-4	NA	TRBV3-1/TRBV3-2	CASSQETGFREKLFF	TGTGCCAGCAGCCAGGAAACAGGGTTCCGCGAAAAACTGTTTTTT
NA	TRBJ1-5	NA	TRBV12-3/TRBV12-4	CASSLSEDQPQHF	TGTGCCAGCAGTTTGTCGGAGGACCAGCCCCAGCATTTT
NA	TRBJ1-6	TRBD1	TRBV6-4	CASSPEQGAGSPLHF	TGTGCCAGCAGCCCTGAACAGGGGGCTGGGTCACCCCTCCACTTT
NA	TRBJ2-7	TRBD1	TRBV6-1	CASSEMGQSSYEQYF	TGTGCCAGCAGTGAAATGGGACAGAGCTCCTACGAGCAGTACTTC
NA	TRBJ1-4	NA	TRBV19	CASTKMAATNEKLFF	TGTGCCAGTACCAAGATGGCTGCAACTAATGAAAAACTGTTTTTT
NA	TRBJ2-1	TRBD2	TRBV7-3	CASSPMSGGVYEQFF	TGTGCCAGCAGCCCGATGAGCGGGGGGGTCTATGAGCAGTTCTTC
NA	TRBJ1-2	NA	TRBV5-1	CASSFQGYGMGYTF	TGCGCCAGCAGCTTTCAGGGGTACGGTATGGGCTACACCTTC
NA	TRBJ1-1	NA	TRBV11-2	CASSRSGNTEAFF	TGTGCCAGCAGCCGGTCGGGGAACACTGAAGCTTTCTTT
few	TRBJ2-3	NA	TRBV3-1/TRBV3-2	CASRLTDTQYF	TGTGCCAGCAGACTCACAGATACGCAGTATTTT
NA	TRBJ2-7	TRBD1	TRBV6-1	CASSAQRNNRGMSEQYF	TGTGCCAGCAGTGCACAAAGAAATAACAGGGGTATGAGCGAGCAGTACTTC
NA	TRBJ1-1	NA	TRBV20-1	CSASGGRGTEAFF	TGCAGTGCTAGTGGGGGAAGGGGCACTGAAGCTTTCTTT
NA	TRBJ1-1	NA	TRBV3-1/TRBV3-2	CASSQDRRLAFF	TGTGCCAGCAGCCAGGACAGAAGATTAGCTTTCTTT
NA	TRBJ2-2	NA	TRBV5-4	CASSYAGELFF	TGTGCCAGCAGTTATGCCGGGGAGCTGTTTTTT